This TCR beta chain was sequenced during a study of T cells of healthy individuals. This clonotype was seen a handful of times. Trimming removed 1 base at V and 10 bases at J, with 11 bases between. The CDR3 has 13 amino acids. Germline CDR1 SGHTA, CDR2 FQGNSA. One entry per CDR3 protein results from TCRdb running MiXCR on the 5' RACE reads. The table shows tens of thousands of distinct CDR3 sequences, with about 16% occurring only once. V is TRBV7-2 and J is TRBJ2-1; TRBD2 might be the D (6 bases). This clonotype originated in a human donor in good health. Written as DNA, the CDR3 is TGTGCCAGCAGCTTAGGAGGGACTCCGGAGCAGTTCTTC. It encodes CASSLGGTPEQFF.